This entry lists 32 T cell receptor beta chains sequenced from one sample in a study of blood T cell repertoires in COVID-19. Some clones are missing from TCRdb's copy, which holds only in-frame ones; the method was immunoSEQ multiplex PCR. The sample comprises over 200,000 clones, about nine tenths of which are singletons, and roughly 2.6% rests with the top ten. Specimen: peripheral blood. The receptors here all came from a young man with COVID-19, enrolled during active disease.

J is TRBJ1-1 and V is TRBV18; 7 nucleotides agree with TRBD1. The V and J ends lost 2 bases and 0 bases, in that order; junction bases with no gene match: 15. CDR1 is KGHSH and CDR2 is LQKENI in the germline V gene. The CDR3 totals 19 residues. The CDR3 nucleotides are TGTGCCAGCTCACCATTTCGAGGGGGCGCCTCCTTTATGAACACTGAAGCTTTCTTT. The encoded protein is CASSPFRGGASFMNTEAFF.

The chain employs TRBV28 and TRBJ1-1; 9 bases are shared with TRBD1. With 6 bases clipped from V and 3 bases from J, the junction kept 17 bases outside the gene matches. This CDR3 has 18 amino acids. In germline, CDR1 is MDHEN, CDR2 SYDVKM. CDR3 in DNA: TGTGCCAGCAGCCAACCTCGATGGGACAGGGTTGGGTACACTGAAGCTTTCTTT. It is translated as CASSQPRWDRVGYTEAFF. The full variable domain, rest sourced from reference TRBV28 and TRBJ1-1, is DVKVTQSSRYLVKRTGEKVFLECVQDMDHENMFWYRQDPGLGLRLIYFSYDVKMKEKGDIPEGYSVSREKKERFSLILESASTNQTSMYLCASSQPRWDRVGYTEAFFGQGTRLTVV.

CDR3 sequence reads: CASRKGREGGYTF. CDR3 nucleotide sequence: TGCGCCAGCCGCAAAGGGCGGGAGGGTGGCTACACCTTC. This sequence joins TRBV5-1 and TRBJ1-2; D unclear. The V end lost 7 bases, the J end lost 7 bases, and 17 bases lay between the germline ends. Germline V gives CDR1 SGHRS, CDR2 YFSETQ. CDR3 length equals 13 residues.

V and J are TRBV7-9 and TRBJ2-6, with a weak D call TRBD1 (5 bases). The V end lost 4 bases, the J end lost 6 bases, and 13 bases lay between the germline ends. CDR3 length: 15 residues. Germline CDR1 is SEHNR and CDR2 is FQNEAQ (reference sequence). CDR3 nucleotides: TGTGCCAGCAGCTCCCGACAGACAGCGGCCAACGTCCTGACTTTC. This translates into CASSSRQTAANVLTF.

The chain uses TRBV6-5 and TRBJ1-6; 7 positions match TRBD1. V lost 10 bases, J lost 5 bases, and 8 bases stayed unmatched. The germline CDR1 and CDR2 sequences are MNHEY and SVGAGI. This CDR3 is 14 amino acids long. The CDR3 region is CAIRTGVDNSPLHF. For the CDR3, the DNA is TGTGCCATCAGAACAGGGGTGGATAATTCACCCCTCCACTTT.

The J gene is TRBJ1-2, the V gene TRBV9, with 8 bases lining up with TRBD1. Germline lookup yields CDR1 SGDLS and CDR2 YYNGEE. Trimming cost V 8 bases and J 5 bases; bases outside gene matches: 8. This CDR3 has 13 amino acids. CDR3 amino acids: CARAGGEGYGYTF. DNA of the CDR3: TGTGCCAGGGCAGGGGGCGAAGGGTATGGCTACACCTTC. The whole variable domain, remainder taken from reference TRBV9 and TRBJ1-2, is DSGVTQTPKHLITATGQRVTLRCSPRSGDLSVYWYQQSLDQGLQFLIQYYNGEERAKGNILERFSAQQFPDLHSELNLSSLELGDSALYFCARAGGEGYGYTFGSGTRLTVV.

This chain joins TRBV12-3 or TRBV12-4 and TRBJ1-2, with TRBD1 matching 7 bases. V lost 6 bases and J lost 8; bases outside the gene matches: 6. This CDR3 contains 12 residues. This chain's CDR3 is CASSDRVWGYTF. The CDR3 bases are TGTGCCAGCAGCGACAGGGTGTGGGGCTACACCTTC.

This clone has just a few counts. CDR3 residues: CAISESTGALPQNQPQHF. In DNA form, the CDR3 reads TGTGCCATCAGTGAGTCGACAGGGGCACTCCCTCAAAATCAGCCCCAGCATTTT. The gene calls are TRBV10-3 and TRBJ1-5, with 8 bases lining up with TRBD1. The germline V gene has CDR1 ENHRY and CDR2 SYGVKD. J gave up 4 bases and V 0 bases, and 11 bases lay outside the gene matches. This CDR3 is 18 amino acids long.

The rearrangement links TRBV7-6 to TRBJ1-5, with a possible D match to TRBD1 (5 bases). The CDR3 consists of 15 residues. Germline CDR1 reads SGHVS; CDR2 reads FNYEAQ. V shed 1 base and J shed 4 bases, with 11 bases lying between them. CDR3 in amino acids: CASSLGQGSNQPQHF. The CDR3 region has the DNA TGTGCCAGCAGCTTAGGGCAGGGATCTAATCAGCCCCAGCATTTT.

The CDR3 nucleotides read TGCAGCGCCGCCACGGGGGGAAATTCACCCCTCCACTTT. This encodes CSAATGGNSPLHF. This sequence joins TRBV29-1 and TRBJ1-6; D might be TRBD1 (5 bases). This CDR3 has 13 amino acids. V gave up 7 bases and J gave up 7 bases, with 14 bases separating them. The germline gives CDR1 SQVTM, CDR2 ANQGSEA.

The gene calls are TRBV28 and TRBJ2-1; D unclear. There are 11 residues in the CDR3. Germline V gene lookup returns CDR1 MDHEN and CDR2 SYDVKM. V was pared by 5 bases and J by 9 bases, with 8 bases between. In DNA form, the CDR3 reads TGTGCCAGCAGTGTAGTGAGTGAGCAGTTCTTC. It translates to CASSVVSEQFF.

This clone was seen a single time. The CDR3 is CASSTGGSANVLTF. The CDR3, as DNA: TGCGCCAGCAGTACAGGGGGTTCGGCCAACGTCCTGACTTTC. This sequence joins TRBV4-3 and TRBJ2-6, with 8 bases fitting TRBD1. V lost 6 bases and J lost 6; bases outside the gene matches: 4. The CDR3 covers 14 residues. Looked up from germline, CDR1 is LGHNA and CDR2 is YSLEER.

The chain is built from TRBV28 and TRBJ1-2; no clear D. The germline V and J ends were trimmed by 3 bases and 3 bases, with 11 bases remaining between them. There are 14 residues in the CDR3. Germline lookup yields CDR1 MDHEN and CDR2 SYDVKM. In DNA, the CDR3 is TGTGCCAGCAGTTTGGGCCTTGGGTACTATGGCTACACCTTC. Its translation: CASSLGLGYYGYTF.

The CDR3 DNA follows: TGTGCCTGCCGACCGAGGGACAGGGGAACTGAAGCTTTCTTT. Protein sequence: CACRPRDRGTEAFF. The chain uses TRBV30 and TRBJ1-1, with 10 bases fitting TRBD1. Germline values: CDR1 GTSNPN, CDR2 SVGIG (reference sequence). There are 14 residues in the CDR3. V dropped 6 bases and J dropped 5; count of bases not matched to a gene: 9.

The chain is built from TRBV28 and TRBJ2-2, with a tentative D call TRBD2 (6 bases). The CDR3 has 14 amino acids. In germline, CDR1 is MDHEN, CDR2 SYDVKM. The V end was cut by 8 bases, the J end by 2 bases, with 12 bases between. In DNA, the CDR3 is TGTGCCAGCGCCTTGGGGGGTAACACCGGGGAGCTGTTTTTT. This encodes CASALGGNTGELFF.

The chain is built from TRBV11-3 and TRBJ2-1; 11 nucleotides line up with TRBD1. The CDR3 has 17 amino acids. CDR1 is SGHNT and CDR2 is YENEEA in the germline V gene. V dropped 5 bases and J dropped 5; count of bases not matched to a gene: 11. The CDR3 bases are TGTGCCAGCAGCCGCGGACAGGGGGCTTCTCTCCACAATGAGCAGTTCTTC. It codes for CASSRGQGASLHNEQFF.

This sequence joins TRBV5-1 and TRBJ2-2, with 8 nucleotides matching TRBD1. Germline V gene sequence: CDR1 SGHRS, CDR2 YFSETQ. V dropped 4 bases and J dropped 4; count of bases not matched to a gene: 12. The CDR3 totals 17 residues. CDR3 coding DNA: TGCGCCAGCAGCCATCACCTTCAGGGGGCCCCCACCGGGGAGCTGTTTTTT. It codes for CASSHHLQGAPTGELFF.

CDR3 DNA sequence: TGTGCCAGCAGCTTATCCCTCACCGGGACAGGGATCTCCTACGAGCAGTACTTC. It yields the protein CASSLSLTGTGISYEQYF. The V and J genes are TRBV11-2 and TRBJ2-7; TRBD1 matches 9 bases. The CDR3 extends over 18 amino acids. After removal of 2 bases from V and 0 bases from J, the junction contained 11 bases not matched to a gene. Germline CDR1 reads SGHAT; CDR2 reads FQNNGV.

This chain links TRBV28 with TRBJ1-2, with 10 bases that match TRBD1. The CDR3 runs 14 residues. V was clipped by 8 bases and J by 4 bases; unmatched bases: 7. Per the germline V gene, CDR1 is MDHEN and CDR2 is SYDVKM. The CDR3 reads CASLRDRGFYGYTF. CDR3 in DNA: TGTGCCAGCCTTAGGGACAGGGGATTCTATGGCTACACCTTC.

The J gene is TRBJ2-1, the V gene TRBV7-2, with D possibly being TRBD2 (6 bases). Germline V gene sequence: CDR1 SGHTA, CDR2 FQGNSA. Trimming took 8 bases from V and 2 from J, leaving 10 bases between them. The CDR3 extends over 13 amino acids. CDR3 in DNA: TGTGCCAGCTGGGGGGTCACCTACAATGAGCAGTTCTTC. Its translation: CASWGVTYNEQFF.

The chain joins TRBV6-5 to TRBJ1-1; a possible D gene is TRBD1 (5 bases). This CDR3 comprises 15 residues. Trimming removed 6 bases at V and 2 bases at J, with 16 bases between. Germline-derived CDR1 and CDR2 are MNHEY and SVGAGI. The CDR3 loop reads CASRTSGTDNTEAFF. The DNA for the CDR3 is TGTGCCAGCAGAACTTCCGGGACTGATAACACTGAAGCTTTCTTT.

A single count supports this clone. The CDR3 is CAISREGSNSYEQYF. The CDR3 DNA is TGTGCCATCTCGAGGGAGGGGTCGAACTCCTACGAGCAGTACTTC. The chain is built from TRBV5-4 and TRBJ2-7, with 7 bases matching TRBD2. The CDR3 totals 15 residues. CDR1 SGHNT and CDR2 YYREEE come from the germline V gene (reference sequence). The J segment lost 0 bases and the V segment lost 9 bases, leaving 12 bases of the junction unmatched.

The genes are TRBV12-3 or TRBV12-4 and TRBJ2-7; D ambiguous. This CDR3 region has 13 residues. Trimming took off 0 bases at V and 6 bases at J, with 9 bases between the two ends. CDR3 coding DNA: TGTGCCAGCAGTTTAGCGCTGAATAGCGAGCAGTACTTC. Translated: CASSLALNSEQYF.

V and J are TRBV30 and TRBJ2-7, with D possibly TRBD2 on 6 matching bases. Per germline, CDR1 GTSNPN and CDR2 SVGIG (reference sequence). The V gene lost 3 bases and the J gene lost 3 bases, with 15 bases spanning the gap. This CDR3 has 14 residues. The CDR3 region is CAWRRGGIYYEQYF. The CDR3 nucleotides read TGTGCCTGGAGGCGGGGAGGAATCTACTACGAGCAGTACTTC.

V is TRBV2 and J is TRBJ2-7, with TRBD2 identical over 10 bases. The CDR3 contains 14 residues. Trimming cost V 7 bases and J 6 bases; bases outside gene matches: 9. Germline V gives CDR1 SNHLY, CDR2 FYNNEI. CDR3 residues: CASKGTAGGLEQYF. As DNA, the CDR3 is TGTGCCAGCAAGGGGACAGCGGGGGGGCTCGAGCAGTACTTC.

The chain uses TRBV5-1 and TRBJ2-3; TRBD2 might be the D (5 bases). The germline gives CDR1 SGHRS, CDR2 YFSETQ. The V gene lost 1 base and the J gene lost 1 base, with 10 bases spanning the gap. The length of the CDR3 is 15 residues. CDR3 DNA: TGCGCCAGCAGCTTGCCGAGCGGAGGCACAGATACGCAGTATTTT. The encoded protein is CASSLPSGGTDTQYF.

The chain joins TRBV10-3 to TRBJ2-2; 13 bases map to TRBD2. The J segment lost 4 bases and the V segment lost 10 bases, leaving 12 bases of the junction unmatched. Per germline, CDR1 ENHRY and CDR2 SYGVKD. This CDR3 contains 17 residues. The CDR3 bases are TGTGCCACTCCGGCCGGACTAGCGGGGGCCGGCACCGGGGAGCTGTTTTTT. Translating it yields CATPAGLAGAGTGELFF.

The chain joins TRBV6-5 to TRBJ1-1, with unresolved D. The CDR3 covers 14 residues. Trimming removed 5 bases from V and 3 bases from J, with 13 bases in between. CDR1 MNHEY and CDR2 SVGAGI come from the germline V gene. In DNA, the CDR3 is TGTGCCAGCAGTCGAAATTCAGGTTACACTGAAGCTTTCTTT. It is translated as CASSRNSGYTEAFF.

The chain links TRBV28 to TRBJ2-7, with 8 bases matching TRBD1. From germline, CDR1 is MDHEN and CDR2 SYDVKM. V gave up 3 bases and J gave up 5 bases; unmatched junction bases: 6. The CDR3 runs to 14 residues. CDR3 residues: CASSLGQGAHEQYF. DNA of the CDR3: TGTGCCAGCAGTTTGGGGCAGGGGGCCCACGAGCAGTACTTC.

The chain joins TRBV7-8 to TRBJ2-1, with 12 bases fitting TRBD2. The length of the CDR3 is 16 residues. The V and J ends lost 4 bases and 10 bases, in that order; junction bases with no gene match: 11. Germline CDR1 is SGHVS and CDR2 is FQNEAQ. CDR3 DNA: TGTGCCAGCAGCTCCCGACTAGCGGGGGCAAACGGGGAGCAGTTCTTC. It yields the protein CASSSRLAGANGEQFF. Drawing the rest from reference TRBV7-8 and TRBJ2-1, the complete variable domain is GAGVSQSPRYKVAKRGQDVALRCDPISGHVSLFWYQQALGQGPEFLTYFQNEAQLDKSGLPSDRFFAERPEGSVSTLKIQRTQQEDSAVYLCASSSRLAGANGEQFFGPGTRLTVL.

The V and J genes are TRBV30 and TRBJ1-2, with D maybe TRBD1 (5 bases). Per germline, CDR1 GTSNPN and CDR2 SVGIG (reference sequence). Trimming removed 5 bases at V and 4 bases at J, with 8 bases between. The CDR3 length is 11 residues. In DNA, the CDR3 is TGTGCCTGGGACAGAACCTATGGCTACACCTTC. This codes for CAWDRTYGYTF.

This rearrangement joins TRBV4-3 to TRBJ2-3; TRBD2 matches at 12 bases. Germline V gene lookup returns CDR1 LGHNA and CDR2 YSLEER. The CDR3 extends over 17 amino acids. J gave up 3 bases and V 1 base, and 5 bases lay outside the gene matches. Written as DNA, the CDR3 is TGCGCCAGCAGCCAAGTGACCGGGACTAGCGGGACAGATACGCAGTATTTT. Translation gives CASSQVTGTSGTDTQYF.